The present T cell receptor (beta chain) was sequenced within a study of Ad26.COV2.S vaccination and SARS-CoV-2 variants. Study findings and constraints: While placebo recipients had lower spike-specific TCR breadth, vaccine recipients had more. For non-spike TCRs, breadth in vaccine recipients resembled that in placebo recipients. The TCR breadth and depth analyses may have understated or missed part of the total T cell responses.

This clone occurred a few times. What it binds is not known. Method: immunoSEQ multiplex PCR; TCRdb's copy keeps in-frame clones and lacks some. The sample has 97,000 or so clones, roughly 80% seen once; the top ten hold 17%. This CDR3 is 15 amino acids long. The germline CDR1 and CDR2 sequences are SGHKS and YYEKEE (reference sequence). V was shortened by 0 bases and J by 7 bases, with 11 bases between the two germline ends. The rearrangement joins TRBV5-5 to TRBJ1-6; possibly TRBD1 for D (5 bases). This clonotype was obtained from a human donor who had recovered from COVID-19. Sequenced material: peripheral blood, taken after recovery from COVID-19. The CDR3 DNA is TGTGCCAGCAGCTTGGCCCGGGGGTTAAATTCACCCCTCCACTTT. The encoded protein is CASSLARGLNSPLHF.